Below, 24 T cell receptor beta chains from the same sample are listed, as sequenced in a study of vaccination effects on CD4 cells after COVID-19. These receptors are not linked to any known antigen. Method: immunoSEQ multiplex PCR; TCRdb's copy keeps in-frame clones and lacks some. Seen here are 50,000 to 65,000 clones, roughly 73% observed once, and the top ten hold approximately 6%. Expansion with viral peptide pools was applied to antigen-specific CD4+ T cells by the ViraFEST assay prior to sequencing. Having been cultured for roughly 9 days, the cells underwent CD4+ T cell isolation. The healthy vaccine recipients, who had no prior SARS-CoV-2 infection, showed negative nucleocapsid antibodies. The sequencing used CD4+ T cells from PBMCs cultured with HCoV-OC43 spike peptides, collected before COVID-19 vaccination. The subset was: HCoV-OC43 spike overlapping peptide pool stimulation. Receptors were obtained from a human donor who received a COVID-19 vaccine.

The chain links TRBV3-1 (or the pseudogene TRBV3-2) to TRBJ2-2, with D perhaps matching TRBD1 (5 bases). Between the trimmed V and J ends, which lost 6 bases and 0 bases, there was a span of 23 bases. CDR1 and CDR2 (germline): LGHDT, YNNKEL (reference sequence). The CDR3 contains 19 residues. The CDR3 bases are TGTGCCAGCAGTCCCGACTTTGGCAGGGCAAGGGCGAACACCGGGGAGCTGTTTTTT. This encodes CASSPDFGRARANTGELFF.

This chain uses TRBV15 with TRBJ2-7; no firm D call. Per germline, CDR1 LNHNV and CDR2 YYDKDF (reference sequence). The ends were cut back, 0 bases at V and 0 bases at J, with 9 bases in the middle. The CDR3 extends over 15 amino acids. CDR3 sequence reads: CATSRELLNSYEQYV. The CDR3 DNA sequence: TGTGCCACCAGCAGAGAACTCCTCAACTCCTACGAGCAGTACGTC.

The chain uses TRBV10-3 and TRBJ1-1; D may be TRBD1 (5 bases). Per germline, CDR1 ENHRY and CDR2 SYGVKD. The CDR3 is 13 amino acids. Trimming stripped 7 bases from V and 3 bases from J, with 12 bases between. This CDR3 reads CAIKKGGDTEAFF. CDR3 nucleotides: TGTGCCATCAAGAAGGGAGGGGACACTGAAGCTTTCTTT.

J is TRBJ1-2 and V is TRBV7-2; D gene uncertain. The CDR3 runs 14 residues. V was trimmed by 1 base and J by 5 bases, leaving 11 bases between them. Germline assignment: CDR1 SGHTA and CDR2 FQGNSA. The CDR3 DNA reads TGTGCCAGCAGCTTAGTTTACGGCGAGTATGGCTACACCTTC. Protein product: CASSLVYGEYGYTF.

The genes are TRBV19 and TRBJ1-2, with no clear D. The germline V gene encodes CDR1 LNHDA and CDR2 SQIVND (reference sequence). V was shortened by 5 bases and J by 8 bases, with 9 bases between the two germline ends. This CDR3 region has 11 residues. CDR3 DNA: TGTGCCAGTAGTCAGGCGGGGGGCTACACCTTC. It encodes CASSQAGGYTF. The variable domain in full, completed from reference TRBV19 and TRBJ1-2, reads DGGITQSPKYLFRKEGQNVTLSCEQNLNHDAMYWYRQDPGQGLRLIYYSQIVNDFQKGDIAEGYSVSREKKESFPLTVTSAQKNPTAFYLCASSQAGGYTFGSGTRLTVV.

The chain recombines TRBV19 with TRBJ1-5; D is unclear. V was pared by 5 bases and J by 5 bases, with 16 bases between. CDR1 is LNHDA, CDR2 SQIVND, per germline (reference sequence). This CDR3 is 15 amino acids long. CDR3 DNA sequence: TGTGCCAGTAGTTATACCAGCAGAAATTATCAGCCCCAGCATTTT. Residues: CASSYTSRNYQPQHF. The entire variable domain, with the rest obtained from reference TRBV19 and TRBJ1-5, is as follows: DGGITQSPKYLFRKEGQNVTLSCEQNLNHDAMYWYRQDPGQGLRLIYYSQIVNDFQKGDIAEGYSVSREKKESFPLTVTSAQKNPTAFYLCASSYTSRNYQPQHFGDGTRLSIL.

Only one count was recorded for this clone. The V gene is TRBV7-2, the J gene TRBJ2-3; D perhaps matches TRBD1 (6 bases). The germline V and J ends were trimmed by 5 bases and 3 bases, with 15 bases remaining between them. Germline V gene data show CDR1 as SGHTA and CDR2 as FQGNSA. The CDR3 runs to 15 residues. The CDR3 sequence: CASSDQTGPTDTQYF. The CDR3, as DNA: TGTGCCAGCAGCGACCAGACAGGTCCAACAGATACGCAGTATTTT.

V is TRBV3-1 (or the pseudogene TRBV3-2) and J is TRBJ2-2; no definite D call. Germline lookup yields CDR1 LGHDT and CDR2 YNNKEL (reference sequence). This CDR3 spans 14 amino acids. Trimming removed 0 bases at V and 6 bases at J, with 8 bases between. The DNA of the CDR3 is TGTGCCAGCAGCCAAGAGGCTCTATCCGGGGAGCTGTTTTTT. This sequence encodes CASSQEALSGELFF.

This clone was detected once. The V and J genes are TRBV5-1 and TRBJ1-1; a weak D match, TRBD1 (6 bases). CDR1 SGHRS and CDR2 YFSETQ come from the germline V gene. V lost 5 bases to trimming and J lost 0 bases, with 11 bases between them. This CDR3 is built from 14 residues. The CDR3 is CASRIQGLNTEAFF. The CDR3 region has the DNA TGCGCCAGCAGGATACAGGGACTGAACACTGAAGCTTTCTTT.

The V and J genes are TRBV4-3 and TRBJ1-2, with 9 bases lining up with TRBD1. The CDR3 spans 16 residues. With 4 bases clipped from V and 6 bases from J, the junction kept 12 bases outside the gene matches. CDR1 and CDR2 from the germline V gene are LGHNA and YSLEER. The CDR3 sequence: CASSRRKVRQGDGYTF. In DNA, the CDR3 is TGCGCCAGCAGCCGACGAAAAGTAAGACAGGGGGATGGCTACACCTTC.

This sequence joins TRBV18 and TRBJ2-6, with 10 bases that match TRBD1. Germline V lookup: CDR1 KGHSH, CDR2 LQKENI. CDR3 length: 19 amino acids. The V segment lost 4 bases and the J segment 0 bases; nucleotides outside the gene matches: 9. The CDR3 nucleotides are TGTGCCAGCTCACTACGCCCGACAGGGGGCAGCTCTGGGGCCAACGTCCTGACTTTC. Protein product: CASSLRPTGGSSGANVLTF.

This clone showed up just once. The V call is TRBV6-5, the J call TRBJ2-2; D is unclear. CDR1 and CDR2 (germline): MNHEY, SVGAGI. The ends were cut back, 2 bases at V and 4 bases at J, with 8 bases in the middle. The length of the CDR3 is 14 residues. CDR3 amino acids: CASSYEGSTGELFF. The CDR3 DNA is TGTGCCAGCAGTTACGAAGGATCCACCGGGGAGCTGTTTTTT.

This chain connects TRBV15 to TRBJ1-5, with a possible D match to TRBD1 (5 bases). The CDR3 runs 11 residues. The germline V and J ends were trimmed by 8 bases and 10 bases, with 12 bases remaining between them. Per germline, CDR1 LNHNV and CDR2 YYDKDF (reference sequence). Here the CDR3 DNA reads TGTGCCACCGGAGAAAGGGGCCCCCAGCATTTT. Protein product: CATGERGPQHF.

The CDR3 region is CASSAFLPGNNSPLHF. The CDR3, as DNA: TGCGCCAGCAGCGCATTTCTACCGGGAAATAATTCACCCCTCCACTTT. The rearrangement joins TRBV10-1 to TRBJ1-6; D remains unclear. V lost 6 bases, J lost 5 bases, and 17 bases lay in between. The CDR3 has 16 residues. The germline CDR1 and CDR2 sequences are WNHNN and SYGVQD (reference sequence).

There are a few counts of this clone. V and J are TRBV4-1 and TRBJ1-2; D is ambiguous. V lost 1 base to trimming and J lost 0 bases, with 6 bases between them. The CDR3 sequence is 14 residues long. The germline V gene has CDR1 MGHRA and CDR2 YSYEKL. CDR3 residues: CASSQAEANYGYTF. The CDR3 DNA follows: TGCGCCAGCAGCCAAGCGGAGGCTAACTATGGCTACACCTTC.

The V gene is TRBV19, the J gene TRBJ1-4; 7 positions agree with TRBD1. Germline loops: CDR1 LNHDA, CDR2 SQIVND (reference sequence). With 7 bases clipped from V and 7 bases from J, the junction kept 6 bases outside the gene matches. The CDR3 runs 13 residues. Here the CDR3 DNA reads TGTGCCAGTAAAGAAGGGGGCGTTGAAAAACTGTTTTTT. Translation gives CASKEGGVEKLFF.

The sample holds one count of this clone. The chain combines TRBV19 with TRBJ1-5, with 8 positions matching TRBD1. CDR1 LNHDA and CDR2 SQIVND come from the germline V gene (reference sequence). This CDR3 has 14 amino acids. Trimming at V came to 6 bases and at J to 6 bases, leaving 7 bases not matched to a gene. This CDR3 reads CASSRGQGSQPQHF. The CDR3 DNA is TGTGCCAGTAGCCGAGGACAGGGAAGTCAGCCCCAGCATTTT. The entire variable domain, with the rest obtained from reference TRBV19 and TRBJ1-5, is as follows: DGGITQSPKYLFRKEGQNVTLSCEQNLNHDAMYWYRQDPGQGLRLIYYSQIVNDFQKGDIAEGYSVSREKKESFPLTVTSAQKNPTAFYLCASSRGQGSQPQHFGDGTRLSIL.

The gene calls are TRBV7-2 and TRBJ2-5; 15 positions agree with TRBD2. With V trimmed by 5 bases and J by 1 base, 2 bases remained unmatched. The germline gives CDR1 SGHTA, CDR2 FQGNSA. The CDR3 length is 16 residues. CDR3 loop: CASSQGLAGGQETQYF. The DNA for the CDR3 is TGTGCCAGCAGCCAGGGACTAGCGGGGGGCCAAGAGACCCAGTACTTC. Based on the CDR3 plus reference TRBV7-2 and TRBJ2-5, the full variable domain is GAGVSQSPSNKVTEKGKDVELRCDPISGHTALYWYRQSLGQGLEFLIYFQGNSAPDKSGLPSDRFSAERTGGSVSTLTIQRTQQEDSAVYLCASSQGLAGGQETQYFGPGTRLLVL.

The rearrangement joins TRBV2 to TRBJ1-1; D is possibly TRBD1 (6 bases). Between the trimmed V and J ends, which lost 10 bases and 2 bases, there was a span of 11 bases. The V gene's germline CDR1 is SNHLY and CDR2 FYNNEI. The CDR3 covers 12 residues. The CDR3 loop reads CATRQENTEAFF. The CDR3 coding sequence is TGTGCCACCCGACAGGAAAACACTGAAGCTTTCTTT.

The chain joins TRBV28 to TRBJ1-5; weak D call: TRBD1 (5 bases). Trimming removed 2 bases from V and 5 bases from J, with 10 bases in between. Germline CDR1 MDHEN, CDR2 SYDVKM. This CDR3 is 14 amino acids long. CDR3 DNA: TGTGCCAGCAGTTTACAGGGAGGCCATCAGCCCCAGCATTTT. Protein: CASSLQGGHQPQHF.

The J gene is TRBJ2-3, the V gene TRBV30; TRBD2 matches at 7 bases. Looked up from germline, CDR1 is GTSNPN and CDR2 is SVGIG (reference sequence). This CDR3 has 21 amino acids. With V trimmed by 0 bases and J by 0 bases, 21 bases remained unmatched. CDR3 coding DNA: TGTGCCTGGAGTGTTGGAGTCGACCAGGAACTGGCGCGGGGGAGCACAGATACGCAGTATTTT. Amino acids: CAWSVGVDQELARGSTDTQYF.

This chain links TRBV30 with TRBJ2-3; 9 bases fit TRBD1. This CDR3 contains 13 residues. CDR1 GTSNPN and CDR2 SVGIG come from the germline V gene (reference sequence). With V trimmed by 5 bases and J by 2 bases, 2 bases remained unmatched. The CDR3, as DNA: TGTGCCTGGGAACAGGGGGCCACAGATACGCAGTATTTT. Translating it yields CAWEQGATDTQYF.

This clone has just a few counts. This chain links TRBV28 with TRBJ1-1; D not resolved. V lost 1 base and J lost 3, with 0 bases in between. The CDR3 spans 11 residues. From germline, CDR1 is MDHEN and CDR2 SYDVKM. The CDR3 sequence: CASSLYTEAFF. The CDR3 region has the DNA TGTGCCAGCAGTTTATACACTGAAGCTTTCTTT.

The chain couples TRBV5-1 to TRBJ2-5; 7 bases match TRBD2. The CDR3 loop spans 15 amino acids. The ends lost 3 bases at V and 5 bases at J; junction bases unmatched: 10. Germline lookup yields CDR1 SGHRS and CDR2 YFSETQ. CDR3 in DNA: TGCGCCAGCAGCTCTGATGCAGCGGGGCGTGAGACCCAGTACTTC. Protein sequence: CASSSDAAGRETQYF.